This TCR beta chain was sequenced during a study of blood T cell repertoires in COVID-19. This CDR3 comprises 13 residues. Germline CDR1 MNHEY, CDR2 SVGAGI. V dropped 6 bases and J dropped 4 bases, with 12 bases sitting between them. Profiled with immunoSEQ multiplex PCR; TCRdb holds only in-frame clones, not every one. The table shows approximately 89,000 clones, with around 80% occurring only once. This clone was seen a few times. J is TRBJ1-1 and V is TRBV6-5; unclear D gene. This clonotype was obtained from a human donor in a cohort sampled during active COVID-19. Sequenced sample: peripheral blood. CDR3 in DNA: TGTGCCAGCAGCGGAAAGGGAGGCACTGAAGCTTTCTTT. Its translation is CASSGKGGTEAFF.